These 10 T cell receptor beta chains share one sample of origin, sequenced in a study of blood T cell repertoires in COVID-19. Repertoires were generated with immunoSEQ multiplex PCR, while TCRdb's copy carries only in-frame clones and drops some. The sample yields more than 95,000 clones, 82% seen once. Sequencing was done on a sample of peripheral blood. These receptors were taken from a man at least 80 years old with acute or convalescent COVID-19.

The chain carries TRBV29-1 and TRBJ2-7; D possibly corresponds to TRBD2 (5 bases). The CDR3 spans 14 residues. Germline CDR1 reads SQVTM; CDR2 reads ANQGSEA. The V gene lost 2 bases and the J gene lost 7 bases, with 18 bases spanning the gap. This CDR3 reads CSVETTSGVREQYF. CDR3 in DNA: TGCAGCGTTGAAACCACCAGCGGTGTGAGGGAGCAGTACTTC.

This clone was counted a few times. CDR3 nucleotides: TGTGCCAGCAGCTCCGGGACTCCGGGGATCAATGAGCAGTTCTTC. Encoded protein: CASSSGTPGINEQFF. V usage is TRBV7-8 and J usage is TRBJ2-1; TRBD2 might be the D (6 bases). From germline, CDR1 is SGHVS and CDR2 FQNEAQ. The CDR3 is made up of 15 amino acids. The V end was cut by 4 bases, the J end by 6 bases, with 16 bases between.

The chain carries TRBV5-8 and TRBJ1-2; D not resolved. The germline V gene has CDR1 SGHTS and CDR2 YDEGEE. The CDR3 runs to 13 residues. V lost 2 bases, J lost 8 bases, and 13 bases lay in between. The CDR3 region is CASSFLAGGGYTF. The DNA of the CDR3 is TGTGCCAGCAGCTTTCTCGCAGGCGGGGGCTACACCTTC. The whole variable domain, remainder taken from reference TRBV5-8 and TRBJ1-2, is EAGVTQSPTHLIKTRGQQATLRCSPISGHTSVYWYQQALGLGLQFLLWYDEGEERNRGNFPPRFSGRQFPNYSSELNVNALELEDSALYLCASSFLAGGGYTFGSGTRLTVV.

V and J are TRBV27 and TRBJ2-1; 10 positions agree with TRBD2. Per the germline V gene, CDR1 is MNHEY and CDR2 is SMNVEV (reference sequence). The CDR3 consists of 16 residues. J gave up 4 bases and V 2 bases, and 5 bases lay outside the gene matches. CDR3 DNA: TGTGCCAGCAGTTTAAGGACTAGCGGCGTTTACAATGAGCAGTTCTTC. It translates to CASSLRTSGVYNEQFF.

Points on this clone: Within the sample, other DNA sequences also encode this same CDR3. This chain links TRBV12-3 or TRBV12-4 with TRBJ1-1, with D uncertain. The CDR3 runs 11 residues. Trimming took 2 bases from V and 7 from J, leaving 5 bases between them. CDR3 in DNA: TGTGCCAGCAGTTTACCGGGTGAAGCTTTCTTT. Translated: CASSLPGEAFF.

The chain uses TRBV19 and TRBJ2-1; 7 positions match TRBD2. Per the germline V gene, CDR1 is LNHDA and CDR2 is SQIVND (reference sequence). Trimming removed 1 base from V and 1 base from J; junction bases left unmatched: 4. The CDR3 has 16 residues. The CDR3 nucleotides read TGTGCCAGTAGTATAGGGGGCGGGAGATCCTACAATGAGCAGTTCTTC. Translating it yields CASSIGGGRSYNEQFF. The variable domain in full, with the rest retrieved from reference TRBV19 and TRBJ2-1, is DGGITQSPKYLFRKEGQNVTLSCEQNLNHDAMYWYRQDPGQGLRLIYYSQIVNDFQKGDIAEGYSVSREKKESFPLTVTSAQKNPTAFYLCASSIGGGRSYNEQFFGPGTRLTVL.

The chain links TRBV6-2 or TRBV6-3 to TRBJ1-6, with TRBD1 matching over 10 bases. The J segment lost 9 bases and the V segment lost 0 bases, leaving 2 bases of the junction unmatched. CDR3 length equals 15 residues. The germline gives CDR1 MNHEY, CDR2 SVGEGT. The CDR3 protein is CASSYSWDRGSPLHF. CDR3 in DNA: TGTGCCAGCAGTTACTCCTGGGACAGGGGTTCACCCCTCCACTTT.

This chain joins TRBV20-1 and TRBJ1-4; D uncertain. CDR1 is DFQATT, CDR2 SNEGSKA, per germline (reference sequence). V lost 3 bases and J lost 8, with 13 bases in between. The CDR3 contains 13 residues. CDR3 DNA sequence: TGCAGTGCTAGTACCGGCTTGGGCGAAAAACTGTTTTTT. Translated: CSASTGLGEKLFF.

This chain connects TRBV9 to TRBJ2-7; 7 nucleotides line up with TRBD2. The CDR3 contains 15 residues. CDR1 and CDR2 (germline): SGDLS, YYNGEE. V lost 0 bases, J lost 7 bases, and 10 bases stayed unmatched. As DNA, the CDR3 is TGTGCCAGCAGCGTAGCCGCGCGGGGGTCGGGGGAGCAGTACTTC. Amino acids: CASSVAARGSGEQYF. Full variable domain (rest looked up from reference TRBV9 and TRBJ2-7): DSGVTQTPKHLITATGQRVTLRCSPRSGDLSVYWYQQSLDQGLQFLIQYYNGEERAKGNILERFSAQQFPDLHSELNLSSLELGDSALYFCASSVAARGSGEQYFGPGTRLTVT.

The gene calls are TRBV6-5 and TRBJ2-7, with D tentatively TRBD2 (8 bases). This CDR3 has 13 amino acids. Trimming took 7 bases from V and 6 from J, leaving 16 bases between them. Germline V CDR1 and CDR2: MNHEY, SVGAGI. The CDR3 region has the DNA TGTGCCAGCATAGGCAGGGGGACTAGCGAGCAGTACTTC. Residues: CASIGRGTSEQYF.